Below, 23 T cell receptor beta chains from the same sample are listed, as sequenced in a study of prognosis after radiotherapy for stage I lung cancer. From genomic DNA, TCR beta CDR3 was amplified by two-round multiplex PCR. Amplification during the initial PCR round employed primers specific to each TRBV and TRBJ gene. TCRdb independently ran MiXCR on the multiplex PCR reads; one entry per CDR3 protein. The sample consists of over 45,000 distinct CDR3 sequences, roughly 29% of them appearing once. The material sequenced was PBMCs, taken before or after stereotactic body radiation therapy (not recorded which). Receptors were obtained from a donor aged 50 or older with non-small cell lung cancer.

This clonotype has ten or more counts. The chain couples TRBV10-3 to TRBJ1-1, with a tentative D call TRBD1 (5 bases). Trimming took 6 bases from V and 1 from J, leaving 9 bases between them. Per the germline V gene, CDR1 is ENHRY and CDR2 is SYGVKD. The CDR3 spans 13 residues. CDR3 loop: CAIRGDGNTEAFF. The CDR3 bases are TGTGCCATCAGGGGGGACGGGAACACTGAAGCTTTCTTT.

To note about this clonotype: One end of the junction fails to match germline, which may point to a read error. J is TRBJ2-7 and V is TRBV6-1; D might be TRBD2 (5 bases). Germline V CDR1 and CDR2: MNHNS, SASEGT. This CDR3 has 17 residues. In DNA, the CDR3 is TGTGCCAGCGGCCCCCGCCGTCCGGGGTTTAGCACCTACGAGCAGTATTTC. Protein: CASGPRRPGFSTYEQYF.

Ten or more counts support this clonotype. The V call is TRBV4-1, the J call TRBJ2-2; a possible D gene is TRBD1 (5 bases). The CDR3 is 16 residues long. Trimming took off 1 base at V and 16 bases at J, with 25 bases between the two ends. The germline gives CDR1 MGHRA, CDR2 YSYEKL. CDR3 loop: CASSQVSFGAPERPFF. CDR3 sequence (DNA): TGCGCCAGCAGCCAAGTAAGCTTTGGGGCCCCGGAACGTCCGTTTTTT.

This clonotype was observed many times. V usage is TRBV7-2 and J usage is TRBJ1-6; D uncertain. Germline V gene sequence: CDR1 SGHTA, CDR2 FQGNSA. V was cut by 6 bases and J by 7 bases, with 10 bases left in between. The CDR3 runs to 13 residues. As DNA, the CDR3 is TGTGCCAGCAGTCGCGAACCGAATTCACCCCTCCACTTT. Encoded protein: CASSREPNSPLHF.

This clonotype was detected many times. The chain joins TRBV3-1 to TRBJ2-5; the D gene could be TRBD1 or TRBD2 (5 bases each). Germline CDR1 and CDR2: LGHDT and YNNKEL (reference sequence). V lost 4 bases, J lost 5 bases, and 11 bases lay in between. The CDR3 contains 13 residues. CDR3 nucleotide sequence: TGTGCCAGCAGCCCGGGACCGGCGGAGACCCAGTACTTC. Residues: CASSPGPAETQYF.

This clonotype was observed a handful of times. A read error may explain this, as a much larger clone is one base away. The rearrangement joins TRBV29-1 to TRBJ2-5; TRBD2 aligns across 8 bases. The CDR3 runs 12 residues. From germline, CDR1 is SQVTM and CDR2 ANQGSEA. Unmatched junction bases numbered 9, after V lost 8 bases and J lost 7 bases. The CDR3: CSSRGGGGTQYF. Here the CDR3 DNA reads TGCAGCTCCCGGGGGGGCGGAGGGACCCAGTACTTC. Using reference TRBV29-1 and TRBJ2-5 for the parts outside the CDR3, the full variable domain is SAVISQKPSRDICQRGTSLTIQCQVDSQVTMMFWYRQQPGQSLTLIATANQGSEATYESGFVIDKFPISRPNLTFSTLTVSNMSPEDSSIYLCSSRGGGGTQYFGPGTRLLVL.

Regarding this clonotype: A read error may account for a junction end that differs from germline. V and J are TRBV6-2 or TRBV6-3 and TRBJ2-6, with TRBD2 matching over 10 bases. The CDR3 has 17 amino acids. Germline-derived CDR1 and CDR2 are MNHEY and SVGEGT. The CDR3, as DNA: TGTGCCAGCAGTCGACTAGCGGGTGGCCGGGGGGCCAACATCCTGACTTTC. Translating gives CASSRLAGGRGANILTF.

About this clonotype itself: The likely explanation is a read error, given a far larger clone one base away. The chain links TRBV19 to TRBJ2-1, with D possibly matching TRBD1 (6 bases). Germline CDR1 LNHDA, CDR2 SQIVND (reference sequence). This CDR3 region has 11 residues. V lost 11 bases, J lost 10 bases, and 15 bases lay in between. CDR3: CAVGQRHEQFF. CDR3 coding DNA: TGTGCCGTAGGACAGCGGCACGAGCAGTTCTTC.

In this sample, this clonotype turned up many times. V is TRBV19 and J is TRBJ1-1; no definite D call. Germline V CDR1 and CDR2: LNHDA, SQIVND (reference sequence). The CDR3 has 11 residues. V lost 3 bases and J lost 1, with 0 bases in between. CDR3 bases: TGTGCCAGTAGTATGAACACTGAAGCTTTCTTT. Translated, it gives CASSMNTEAFF.

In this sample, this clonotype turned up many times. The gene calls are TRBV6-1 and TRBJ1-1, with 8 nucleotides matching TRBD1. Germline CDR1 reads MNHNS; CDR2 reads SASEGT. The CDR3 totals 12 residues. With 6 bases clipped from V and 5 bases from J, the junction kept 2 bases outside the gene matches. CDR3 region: CASRDRGTEAFF. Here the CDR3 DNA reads TGTGCCAGCAGAGACAGGGGAACTGAAGCTTTCTTT.

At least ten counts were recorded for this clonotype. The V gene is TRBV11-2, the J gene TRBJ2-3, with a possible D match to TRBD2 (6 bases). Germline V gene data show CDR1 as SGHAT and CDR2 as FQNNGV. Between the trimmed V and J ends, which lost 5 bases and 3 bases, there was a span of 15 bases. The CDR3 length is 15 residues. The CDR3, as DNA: TGTGCCAGCAGCGTCTCTAGCGCGCGGACAGATACGCAGTATTTT. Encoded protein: CASSVSSARTDTQYF.

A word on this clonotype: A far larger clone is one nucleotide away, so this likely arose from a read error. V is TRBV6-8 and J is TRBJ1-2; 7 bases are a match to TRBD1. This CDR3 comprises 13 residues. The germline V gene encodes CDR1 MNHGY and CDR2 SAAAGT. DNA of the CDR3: TGTGTCAGCAGCCAAGACAGGGTGGGAGGCTACACCTTC. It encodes CVSSQDRVGGYTF.

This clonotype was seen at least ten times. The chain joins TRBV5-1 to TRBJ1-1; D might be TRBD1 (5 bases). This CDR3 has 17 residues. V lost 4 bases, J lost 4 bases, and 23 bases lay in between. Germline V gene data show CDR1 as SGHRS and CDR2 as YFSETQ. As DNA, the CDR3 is TGCGCCAGCAGCCGAGGGGAGTATTTGGGTGGAGGCACTGAAGCTTTCTTT. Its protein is CASSRGEYLGGGTEAFF.

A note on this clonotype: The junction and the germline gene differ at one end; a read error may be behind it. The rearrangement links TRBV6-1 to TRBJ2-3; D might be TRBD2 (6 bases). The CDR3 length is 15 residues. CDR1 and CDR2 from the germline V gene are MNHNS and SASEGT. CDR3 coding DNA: TGCGCCAGCAGAGCTAGTGTGGACTACACAGATACGCAGTATTTT. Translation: CASRASVDYTDTQYF.

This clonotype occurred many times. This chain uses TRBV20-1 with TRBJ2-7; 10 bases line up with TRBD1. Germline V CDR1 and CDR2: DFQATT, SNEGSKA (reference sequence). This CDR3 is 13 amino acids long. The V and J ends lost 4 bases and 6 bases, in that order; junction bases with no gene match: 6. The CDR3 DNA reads TGCAGTGCTAAGGGACAGGGGCAGGGCGAGCAGTACTTC. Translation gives CSAKGQGQGEQYF.

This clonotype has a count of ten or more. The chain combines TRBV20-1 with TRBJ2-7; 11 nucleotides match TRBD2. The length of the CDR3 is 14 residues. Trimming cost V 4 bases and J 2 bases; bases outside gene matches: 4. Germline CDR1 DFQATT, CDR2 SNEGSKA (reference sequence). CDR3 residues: CSATSSGGTYEQYF. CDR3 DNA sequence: TGCAGTGCTACATCTAGCGGGGGGACCTACGAGCAGTACTTC.

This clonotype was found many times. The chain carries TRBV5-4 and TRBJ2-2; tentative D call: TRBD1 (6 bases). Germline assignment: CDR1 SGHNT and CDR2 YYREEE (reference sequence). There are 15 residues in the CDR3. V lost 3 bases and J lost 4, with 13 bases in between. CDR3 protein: CASSSAGTPTGELFF. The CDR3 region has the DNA TGTGCCAGCAGCTCTGCCGGGACACCCACCGGGGAGCTGTTTTTT.

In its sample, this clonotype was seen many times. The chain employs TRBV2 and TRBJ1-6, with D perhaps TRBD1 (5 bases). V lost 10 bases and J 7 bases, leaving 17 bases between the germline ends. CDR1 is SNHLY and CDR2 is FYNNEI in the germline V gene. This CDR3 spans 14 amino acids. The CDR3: CATRVEGRNSPLHF. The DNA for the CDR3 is TGTGCCACTCGGGTAGAGGGGAGAAATTCACCCCTCCACTTT. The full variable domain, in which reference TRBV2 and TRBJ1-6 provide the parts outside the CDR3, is EPEVTQTPSHQVTQMGQEVILRCVPISNHLYFYWYRQILGQKVEFLVSFYNNEISEKSEIFDDQFSVERPDGSNFTLKIRSTKLEDSAMYFCATRVEGRNSPLHFGNGTRLTVT.

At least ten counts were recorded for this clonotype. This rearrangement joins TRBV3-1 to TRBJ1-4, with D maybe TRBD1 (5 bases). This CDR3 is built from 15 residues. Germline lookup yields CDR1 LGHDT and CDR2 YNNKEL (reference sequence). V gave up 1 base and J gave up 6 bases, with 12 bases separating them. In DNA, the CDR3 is TGTGCCAGCAGCCAAGCGGCTGGGGGGTATGAAAAACTGTTTTTT. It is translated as CASSQAAGGYEKLFF.

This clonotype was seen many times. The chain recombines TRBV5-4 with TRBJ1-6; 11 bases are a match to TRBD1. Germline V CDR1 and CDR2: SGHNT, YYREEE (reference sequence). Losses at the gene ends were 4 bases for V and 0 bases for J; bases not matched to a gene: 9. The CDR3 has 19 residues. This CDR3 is CASSPPPGQGASYNSPLHF. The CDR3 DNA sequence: TGTGCCAGCAGCCCCCCTCCAGGACAGGGGGCCTCCTATAATTCACCCCTCCACTTT.

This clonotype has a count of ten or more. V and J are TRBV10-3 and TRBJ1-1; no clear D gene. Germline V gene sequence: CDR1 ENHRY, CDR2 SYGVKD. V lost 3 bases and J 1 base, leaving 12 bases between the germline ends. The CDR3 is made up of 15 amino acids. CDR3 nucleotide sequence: TGTGCCATCAGTGATGGCGAAGGGAGGAACACTGAAGCTTTCTTT. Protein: CAISDGEGRNTEAFF.

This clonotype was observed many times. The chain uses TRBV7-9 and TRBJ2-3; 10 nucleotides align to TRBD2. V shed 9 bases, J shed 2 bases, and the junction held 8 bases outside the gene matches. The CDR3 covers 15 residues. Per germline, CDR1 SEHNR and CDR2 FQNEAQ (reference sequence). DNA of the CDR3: TGTGCCAGTAACCTAGCGGGGGTAAACACAGATACGCAGTATTTT. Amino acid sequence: CASNLAGVNTDTQYF.

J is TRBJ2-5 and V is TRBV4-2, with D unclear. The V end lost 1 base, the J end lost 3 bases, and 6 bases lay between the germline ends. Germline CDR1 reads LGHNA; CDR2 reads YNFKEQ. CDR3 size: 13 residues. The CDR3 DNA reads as TGTGCCAGCAGCCAAGTGGGGAAAGAGACCCAGTACTTC. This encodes CASSQVGKETQYF.